This T cell receptor beta chain appears in the sequencing data of a study of identical twins (dated by TCRdb to the mid-2010s). Notes on the research overall: TCR alpha and beta repertoires from monozygotic twins, unrelated adults of various ages and cord blood were deep-sequenced to test whether fetal clonotypes persist. To rule out contamination, the twin experiments were replicated at different times with different library preparation protocols. What the research found in general, with its limitations: Out-of-frame TCR alpha sharing in monozygotic twins was systematically underestimated by recombination models, whereas sharing between unrelated individuals was in agreement with the recombination models. Compared with coincidental sharing between unrelated individuals, out-of-frame TCR alpha sequences shared between twins showed an excess of sequences with low generation probability. Excess twin sharing in beta out-of-frame sequences was weaker because fewer shared sequences lowered the signal-to-noise ratio. Zero-insertion analyses could be partly confounded by invariant T cells such as MAIT and iNKT, although diverse VJ usage argued against such confounding for most clonotypes. Because the same donors could not be followed over many years, the conclusions depended on cross-sectional statistical analysis. Fewer insertions were carried by abundant cord blood beta clonotypes; a weaker similar trend was observed in young adult naive repertoires, while no such trend was observed in memory repertoires.

This clonotype was recorded a few times. Its antigen is still unknown. Per-base quality was not reported, and no clone a single base away is much larger than it. Every donor in the study was a healthy Caucasian. The researchers also sequenced three unrelated adults who were not twins: a male aged 18 to 30, a male aged 50 to 60, and a female aged 50 to 60. Miltenyi CD45RO+ enrichment and human naive T-cell isolation kits were used to isolate memory (CD45RO+) and naive T cells from PBMC. Library creation used 5' RACE. Sequencing was performed on an Illumina HiSeq 2000. A universal primer binding site was added through template switching, and the final cDNA carried a unique molecular identifier so that TCR cDNA molecules could be counted accurately. Specific primers in the conserved constant-segment region were used to synthesize first-strand cDNA for TCR alpha and beta chains. To control for contamination, every cDNA library carried two barcodes: a SMART-Mk sample barcode plus Illumina barcodes. TruSeq adapter sequences, together with Illumina sample barcodes, were added in two successive PCR steps. Sequencing of the TCR alpha and beta cDNA libraries was done on the Illumina HiSeq platform using custom primers. As for the authors' bioinformatics: Raw reads were processed with MiGEC to extract unique molecular identifiers, and MiXCR was used to determine CDR3 positions. Recombination models were inferred per individual with the repgenHMM and IGoR tools using an EM algorithm. The tcR package in R was used for shared clonotype analysis, with sharing normalized by the product of cloneset sizes. To study raw recombination free of thymic and clonal selection effects, out-of-frame nonproductive sequences were analyzed. The public reads were reanalyzed by TCRdb: fastp trimming at Q25, MiXCR alignment, in-frame beta chains only. Identical CDR3 proteins give one entry, which carries the most common genes and DNA. These V and J calls are TCRdb output, not the study's own analysis. For this sample the table gives hundreds of thousands of distinct CDR3 sequences, of which 6.1% were detected only once. Around 1.7% of the sample is in the top ten clones.

Sequenced material: naive T cells sorted from blood. Interpreted using the paper, the cell subset or site label stands for: cells isolated with a human naive T-cell isolation kit. This receptor was taken from a man aged 18 to 29 in good health.

The DNA sequence is TGCGCCAGCAGCTCGGGGAGGACTAGCGGGGAAGAGACCCAGTACTTC. Its product reads: CASSSGRTSGEETQYF. This receptor chain uses TRBV5-1 and TRBJ2-5; 12 of the junction bases match TRBD2. Sequences SGHRS (CDR1) and YFSETQ (CDR2) are obtained from the germline V gene. Counted from cysteine to phenylalanine, this CDR3 has 16 amino acids. Just the 48-base CDR3 DNA is kept, in frame starting at base 1. V loses 3 bases at its end and J loses 3 bases; junction bases beyond the gene matches: 6.